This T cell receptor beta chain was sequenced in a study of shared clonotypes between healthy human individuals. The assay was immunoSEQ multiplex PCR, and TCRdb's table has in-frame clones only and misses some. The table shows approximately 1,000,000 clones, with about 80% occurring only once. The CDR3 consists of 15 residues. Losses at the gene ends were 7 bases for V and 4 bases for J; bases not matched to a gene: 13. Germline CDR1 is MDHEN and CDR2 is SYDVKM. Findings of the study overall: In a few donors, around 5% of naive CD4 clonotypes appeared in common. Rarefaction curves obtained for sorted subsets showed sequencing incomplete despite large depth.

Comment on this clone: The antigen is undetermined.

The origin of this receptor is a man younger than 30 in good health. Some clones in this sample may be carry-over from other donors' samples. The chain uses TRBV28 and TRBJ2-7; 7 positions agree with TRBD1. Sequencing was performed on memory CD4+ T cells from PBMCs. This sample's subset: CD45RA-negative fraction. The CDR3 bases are TGTGCCAGCACCCTAGGAAGGACAGGATTTTACGAGCAGTACTTC. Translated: CASTLGRTGFYEQYF.